Here is one TCR beta chain with its context. The data originate from a study of blood T cell repertoires in COVID-19. Study-wide background: The United States, Italy and Spain were the sources of the acute and convalescent COVID-19 samples. Sources were T cells, B-cell-depleted T cells, or PBMCs; the material itself was cDNA or gDNA.

As handled by the study authors: Estimates of nucleated cell counts were drawn from the amplification of reference gene primers. Sequencing used immunoSEQ multiplex PCR; TCRdb keeps in-frame clones, though not all of them. V and J calls and clone size come straight from that table; D and trimming were deduced from the DNA. Of about 100,000 clones listed, over 75% were seen once; the top ten hold over 10%. The receptor was derived from a human donor in a cohort sampled during active COVID-19. The sample taken for sequencing was peripheral blood.

The CDR3: CASTMTLEAFF. DNA of the CDR3: TGTGCCAGCACCATGACCTTGGAGGCTTTCTTT. The chain recombines TRBV6-6 with TRBJ1-1; D not resolved. From germline, CDR1 is MNHNY and CDR2 SVGAGI (reference sequence). Trimming left V 7 bases short and J 11 bases short, with 14 bases between. There are 11 residues in the CDR3.